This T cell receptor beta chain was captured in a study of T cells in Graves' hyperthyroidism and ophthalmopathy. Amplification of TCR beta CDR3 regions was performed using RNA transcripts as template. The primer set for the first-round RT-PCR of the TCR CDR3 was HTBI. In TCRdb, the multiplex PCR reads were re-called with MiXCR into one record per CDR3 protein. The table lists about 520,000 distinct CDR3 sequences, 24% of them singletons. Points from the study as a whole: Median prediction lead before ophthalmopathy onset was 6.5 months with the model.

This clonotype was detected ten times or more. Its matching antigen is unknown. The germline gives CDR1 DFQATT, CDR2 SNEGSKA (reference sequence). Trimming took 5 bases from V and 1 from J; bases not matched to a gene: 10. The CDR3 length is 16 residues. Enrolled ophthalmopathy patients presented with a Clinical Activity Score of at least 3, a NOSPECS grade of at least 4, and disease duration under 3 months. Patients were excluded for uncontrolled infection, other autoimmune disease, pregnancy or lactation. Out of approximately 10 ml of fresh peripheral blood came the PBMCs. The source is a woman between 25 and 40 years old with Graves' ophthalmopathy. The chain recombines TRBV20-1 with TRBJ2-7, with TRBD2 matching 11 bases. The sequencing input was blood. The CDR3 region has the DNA TGCAGTGCTCCCCGGACTAGCGGGTCTGGATCCTACGAGCAGTACTTC. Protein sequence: CSAPRTSGSGSYEQYF.